These T cell receptor beta chains were read from a single sample in a study of cytomegalovirus exposure and HLA in healthy donors. The method was immunoSEQ multiplex PCR; TCRdb's version includes in-frame clones alone and lacks a portion of them. The sample contains under 200,000 clones, roughly 74% of which appear only once. Sequencing was done on a sample of PBMCs. These receptors were taken from a woman in her twenties or thirties in good health and CMV-seronegative. CDR3s include the opening cysteine and the closing phenylalanine or tryptophan. D genes are given only for firm matches. Not every row has a clone size; where given, it reads once, few, many or a size class.

j_call v_call d_call clone_size cdr3_aa cdr3_nt
TRBJ1-2 TRBV6-5 TRBD1 - CASSRTGQIYGYTF TGTGCCAGCAGTCGGACAGGGCAGATCTATGGCTACACCTTC
TRBJ1-5 TRBV19 TRBD1 - CASSIGQGANQPQHF TGTGCCAGTAGTATAGGACAGGGAGCAAATCAGCCCCAGCATTTT
TRBJ1-2 TRBV27 TRBD1 - CASSDPDREYGYTF TGTGCCAGCAGTGACCCGGACAGGGAATATGGCTACACCTTC
TRBJ1-5 TRBV19 TRBD1 - CASTVSRTGGHQPQHF TGTGCCAGTACGGTCTCCCGGACAGGGGGCCATCAGCCCCAGCATTTT
TRBJ2-3 TRBV5-1 TRBD2 - CASSASLAGGPQYTQYF TGCGCCAGCAGCGCATCTCTAGCGGGAGGCCCACAATATACGCAGTATTTT
TRBJ2-4 TRBV7-8 - - CASSLGTKGIQYF TGTGCCAGCAGCTTAGGGACAAAGGGAATTCAGTACTTC
TRBJ2-2 TRBV9 - - CASSVGPGFAGELFF TGTGCCAGCAGCGTTGGCCCGGGGTTCGCCGGGGAGCTGTTTTTT
TRBJ2-5 TRBV15 TRBD1 - CATSRIGTGRKQETQYF TGTGCCACCAGCAGGATTGGGACAGGGAGGAAGCAAGAGACCCAGTACTTC
TRBJ2-4 TRBV5-1 TRBD2 - CASSLEAGARDIQYF TGCGCCAGCAGCTTGGAAGCGGGGGCCCGAGACATTCAGTACTTC
TRBJ2-7 TRBV2 TRBD1 - CASSVDRGDLEQYF TGTGCCAGCAGTGTGGACAGGGGAGACCTCGAGCAGTACTTC
TRBJ1-2 TRBV7-2 TRBD1 - CASSSIGQGANGYTF TGTGCCAGCAGCTCTATAGGACAGGGGGCAAATGGCTACACCTTC
TRBJ1-1 TRBV10-3 TRBD1 - CAISGQTGESTEAFF TGTGCCATCAGTGGGCAGACAGGGGAATCCACTGAAGCTTTCTTT
TRBJ2-1 TRBV13 - few CASSSLISRERSYNEQFF TGTGCCAGCAGCTCCCTCATCTCTCGGGAGCGGTCCTACAATGAGCAGTTCTTC
TRBJ2-1 TRBV10-3 TRBD2 - CAIKGTSGRAYNEQFF TGTGCCATCAAGGGGACTAGCGGGAGGGCTTACAATGAGCAGTTCTTC
TRBJ1-4 TRBV19 TRBD1 few CASSLQGRSRTNEKLFF TGTGCCAGTAGTCTACAGGGGCGATCAAGAACTAATGAAAAACTGTTTTTT
TRBJ2-7 TRBV7-8 - - CASSLAQGGEQYF TGTGCCAGCAGCTTAGCGCAGGGTGGCGAGCAGTACTTC
TRBJ2-7 TRBV18 - few CASSTARYYEQYF TGTGCCAGCTCAACGGCCAGGTACTACGAGCAGTACTTC
TRBJ2-7 TRBV6-1 - few CASSERGGAYEQYF TGTGCCAGCAGTGAGAGGGGGGGAGCCTACGAGCAGTACTTC
TRBJ1-4 TRBV9 TRBD1 - CASSRGQTGGEKLFF TGTGCCAGCAGCCGGGGACAGACGGGTGGGGAAAAACTGTTTTTT
TRBJ1-1 TRBV7-2 TRBD1 - CASSLVPGQVNTEAFF TGTGCCAGCAGCTTAGTTCCGGGACAGGTGAACACTGAAGCTTTCTTT
TRBJ1-5 TRBV19 TRBD1 - CASQPLDRGIFGNQPQHF TGTGCCAGCCAGCCCCTGGACAGGGGCATATTTGGCAATCAGCCCCAGCATTTT
TRBJ1-1 TRBV2 - - CASSEAGGVENTEAFF TGTGCCAGCAGTGAAGCGGGCGGGGTTGAGAACACTGAAGCTTTCTTT
TRBJ1-2 TRBV18 TRBD1 - CASSPGGQGANYGYTF TGTGCCAGCTCACCAGGTGGACAGGGGGCGAACTATGGCTACACCTTC
TRBJ2-5 TRBV2 - - CASKPGVGVSETQYF TGTGCCAGCAAGCCGGGGGTTGGTGTATCGGAGACCCAGTACTTC
TRBJ2-7 TRBV6-5 TRBD2 few CASSTGLAGEEQYF TGTGCCAGCAGTACCGGACTAGCGGGAGAAGAGCAGTACTTC
TRBJ2-2 TRBV15 - few CATSRFTGTGELFF TGTGCCACCAGCAGATTCACAGGGACCGGGGAGCTGTTTTTT
TRBJ2-1 TRBV19 - - CASSPTPYNEQFF TGTGCCAGTAGTCCGACTCCCTACAATGAGCAGTTCTTC
TRBJ2-3 TRBV6-6 TRBD2 - CASSYSGSGRLDTQYF TGTGCCAGCAGTTACTCGGGTAGCGGGAGATTAGATACGCAGTATTTT
TRBJ1-4 TRBV5-1 - - CASSLGQIDEKLFF TGCGCCAGCAGCTTGGGGCAAATCGATGAAAAACTGTTTTTT
TRBJ1-4 TRBV6-6 TRBD1 - CASSYPRDRAQKLFF TGTGCCAGCAGTTACCCCCGGGACAGGGCCCAAAAACTGTTTTTT
TRBJ1-6 TRBV9 TRBD1 - CASSVETGTNSPLHF TGTGCCAGCAGCGTTGAGACAGGGACTAATTCACCCCTCCACTTT
TRBJ2-7 TRBV6-1 TRBD2 - CASSEEGGLAGMTYEQYF TGTGCCAGCAGTGAAGAGGGGGGACTAGCGGGGATGACCTACGAGCAGTACTTC
TRBJ1-1 TRBV27 TRBD1 few CASSFDGQGRGAFF TGTGCCAGCAGTTTCGATGGACAGGGAAGGGGAGCTTTCTTT
TRBJ2-7 TRBV19 - - CASSRATSSRGEQYF TGTGCCAGTAGCCGAGCGACCTCCTCTCGGGGCGAGCAGTACTTC
TRBJ1-4 TRBV9 TRBD1 - CASSLGTGGGGEKLFF TGTGCCAGCAGCCTAGGGACAGGGGGCGGTGGGGAAAAACTGTTTTTT
TRBJ2-7 TRBV7-6 - - CASSSGLPSYEQYF TGTGCCAGCAGCTCGGGACTGCCTTCCTACGAGCAGTACTTC
TRBJ2-1 TRBV2 - - CASSVSSPSSYNEQFF TGTGCCAGCAGTGTGTCCTCCCCTAGCTCCTACAATGAGCAGTTCTTC